These 27 T cell receptor beta chains share one sample of origin, sequenced in a study of T cells in women clearing cervical HPV infection (dated by TCRdb to 2017 to 2018). The library was prepared using the immunoSEQ multiplex PCR assay. In TCRdb, the immuneACCESS table is reduced to in-frame sequences with V and J assigned. These tables do not hold every clone; where another copy was compared, an unresolved V gene accounts for under half, and the others remain unexplained. This sample's table contains roughly 48,000 clones. The top ten constitute around 1.5% of the sample. Source material: blood buffy coat. Source of these receptors: a woman between 18 and 69 years old with a cervical HPV16 infection that either progressed to CIN3+ or cleared (not recorded which).

Concerning this clone itself: The sample holds other DNA sequences that translate to the same CDR3. Incomplete CDR3 DNA: TGTGCCAGCTCCCCCCCGAGCGGGAGTAACAATGAG. Translating gives CASSPPSGSNNE. The complete CDR3 reads CASSPPSGSNNEQFF. This chain uses TRBV18 with TRBJ2-1, with 8 bases aligning to TRBD2. Sequencing ends 3 residues short of the CDR3 end; the germline J gene provides the rest. V lost 6 bases to trimming and J lost 5 bases; unmatched junction nucleotides: 9. The length of the CDR3 is 15 residues. Germline-derived CDR1 and CDR2 are KGHSH and LQKENI.

Details on this clone: The read ends 3 residues before the CDR3 terminus; that terminus is restored from the germline J gene. This chain uses TRBV5-1 with TRBJ2-1; D not certain. V dropped 6 bases and J dropped 4 bases, with 14 bases sitting between them. Germline CDR1 SGHRS, CDR2 YFSETQ. The CDR3 spans 14 residues. The DNA read from the CDR3 is TGCGCCAGCAAATCCGCGCAGACTTACAATGAG. Its translation is CASKSAQTYNE. The CDR3 reads in full as CASKSAQTYNEQFF.

Details on this clone: The read halts 3 residues ahead of the CDR3 end, with the missing end drawn from the germline J gene. The chain carries TRBV2 and TRBJ2-7, with TRBD1 identical over 7 bases. The CDR3 loop spans 13 amino acids. Germline CDR1 and CDR2: SNHLY and FYNNEI. With 4 bases clipped from V and 6 bases from J, the junction kept 6 bases outside the gene matches. The CDR3 region is CASSGTGGFEQYF. The sequenced part of the CDR3 DNA is TGTGCCAGCAGTGGGACAGGCGGGTTCGAG.

Of note for this clone: The read comes to an end 3 residues before the CDR3 does, leaving the germline J gene to fill in the end. The chain carries TRBV27 and TRBJ1-4; tentative D call: TRBD1 (6 bases). Germline loops: CDR1 MNHEY, CDR2 SMNVEV (reference sequence). The CDR3 sequence is 17 residues long. The germline V and J ends were trimmed by 5 bases and 3 bases, with 19 bases remaining between them. CDR3 DNA, as far as it was read: TGTGCCAGCAGTCCCCCCCACCACAGGGTGGCTAATGAAAAA. Translating it yields CASSPPHHRVANEK. The complete CDR3 reads CASSPPHHRVANEKLFF. Full variable domain (remainder filled in from reference TRBV27 and TRBJ1-4): EAQVTQNPRYLITVTGKKLTVTCSQNMNHEYMSWYRQDPGLGLRQIYYSMNVEVTDKGDVPEGYKVSRKEKRNFPLILESPSPNQTSLYFCASSPPHHRVANEKLFFGSGTQLSVL.

On this clone itself: The CDR3 end is not reached by the read, which stops 3 residues before it; the germline J gene fills it in. The chain carries TRBV7-6 and TRBJ2-2; perhaps TRBD2 as D (7 bases). The germline V and J ends were trimmed by 4 bases and 4 bases, with 19 bases remaining between them. CDR3 length equals 17 residues. Germline V CDR1 and CDR2: SGHVS, FNYEAQ. Partial CDR3 DNA: TGTGCCAGCAGCTCGCCCCGAGGGGGGGTCGTCACCGGGGAG. This encodes CASSSPRGGVVTGE. The whole CDR3 protein reads CASSSPRGGVVTGELFF. Drawing the rest from reference TRBV7-6 and TRBJ2-2, the complete variable domain is GAGVSQSPRYKVTKRGQDVALRCDPISGHVSLYWYRQALGQGPEFLTYFNYEAQQDKSGLPNDRFSAERPEGSISTLTIQRTEQRDSAMYRCASSSPRGGVVTGELFFGEGSRLTVL.

Points on this clone: The CDR3 end falls 3 residues outside the read, so it is completed with the germline J gene. The rearrangement links TRBV20-1 to TRBJ2-1, with 9 bases lining up with TRBD2. Per germline, CDR1 DFQATT and CDR2 SNEGSKA (reference sequence). With V trimmed by 5 bases and J by 0 bases, 5 bases remained unmatched. The CDR3 is 15 amino acids. CDR3 region: CSAFPTSGSYNEQFF. The CDR3 DNA, read in part, is TGCAGTGCTTTCCCGACTAGCGGCTCCTACAATGAG.

The CDR3 DNA, read in part, is TGCAGTGTCCCGGGGACTAGCGGACTGAGCCCCCCAGATACG. Protein product: CSVPGTSGLSPPDT. The whole CDR3 protein reads CSVPGTSGLSPPDTQYF. The V gene is TRBV20-1, the J gene TRBJ2-3; 11 nucleotides match TRBD2. Coverage ceases 3 residues before the CDR3 finishes, and the germline J gene fills in the end. The CDR3 spans 17 residues. Germline V gene lookup returns CDR1 DFQATT and CDR2 SNEGSKA (reference sequence). V dropped 7 bases and J dropped 4; count of bases not matched to a gene: 16.

To note about this clone: Sequencing ends 3 residues short of the CDR3 end; the germline J gene provides the rest. The chain is built from TRBV23-1 and TRBJ1-5; D is undetermined. TRBV23-1 is an ORF for which the function is uncertain. V gave up 7 bases and J gave up 0 bases, with 13 bases separating them. This CDR3 has 15 residues. CDR3 amino acids: CASIGLADSNQPQHF. The CDR3 bases that were read are TGCGCCAGCATTGGTCTGGCGGATAGCAATCAGCCC.

CDR3 bases read: TGCGCCAGCAGCTTGGAGTATGGGGGGGGCTACGAG. This gives the protein CASSLEYGGGYE. The full-length CDR3 reads as CASSLEYGGGYEQYF. The chain combines TRBV5-1 with TRBJ2-7; 7 bases map to TRBD2. The CDR3 end falls 3 residues outside the read, so it is completed with the germline J gene. The CDR3 extends over 15 amino acids. Germline CDR1 reads SGHRS; CDR2 reads YFSETQ. V gave up 0 bases and J gave up 3 bases; unmatched junction bases: 6.

To note about this clone: The read finishes 3 residues shy of the CDR3 end, and the germline J gene is used to complete it. The chain carries TRBV29-1 and TRBJ2-7; 9 bases line up with TRBD1. The germline gives CDR1 SQVTM, CDR2 ANQGSEA. This CDR3 has 14 amino acids. Trimming removed 4 bases from V and 4 bases from J; junction bases left unmatched: 8. The sequenced part of the CDR3 DNA is TGCAGCGTTGGGGGAACAGGGGGCGAGTACGAG. Its protein is CSVGGTGGEYE. Given in full, the CDR3 is CSVGGTGGEYEQYF.

About this clone itself: The missing CDR3 end, 3 residues past where the read stops, is filled in from the germline J gene. The genes are TRBV15 and TRBJ2-7, with D unresolved. CDR1 and CDR2 from the germline V gene are LNHNV and YYDKDF (reference sequence). The CDR3 is 13 residues long. V lost 4 bases and J lost 3, with 10 bases in between. CDR3 amino acids: CATSIRSDYEQYF. CDR3 bases read: TGTGCCACCAGCATCAGGTCCGACTACGAG.

Worth noting for this clone: The read ends 3 residues before the CDR3 terminus; that terminus is restored from the germline J gene. The J gene is TRBJ1-2, the V gene TRBV2, with 9 bases aligning to TRBD1. CDR3 size: 15 residues. The ends lost 10 bases at V and 1 base at J; junction bases unmatched: 10. Germline loops: CDR1 SNHLY, CDR2 FYNNEI. This CDR3 reads CATEYDRGINYGYTF. The CDR3 bases that were read are TGTGCCACCGAATACGACAGGGGGATTAACTATGGC.

Points on this clone: Read coverage stops 3 residues before the CDR3 terminus; the germline J gene supplies the remainder. The chain has TRBV30 and TRBJ1-6, with 9 bases aligning to TRBD1. Germline values: CDR1 GTSNPN, CDR2 SVGIG (reference sequence). The CDR3 has 14 residues. V shed 1 base, J shed 10 bases, and the junction held 5 bases outside the gene matches. The CDR3 protein is CAWSAGTGRSPLHF. The DNA read from the CDR3 is TGTGCCTGGAGTGCTGGGACAGGGCGCTCACCC.

About this clone itself: Read sequence stops 3 residues before the CDR3 end, and the germline J gene provides the missing end. The V and J genes are TRBV7-2 and TRBJ2-7; 7 positions match TRBD2. J lost 6 bases, V lost 4 bases, and 9 bases had no gene match. This CDR3 has 14 amino acids. In germline, CDR1 is SGHTA, CDR2 FQGNSA. The CDR3 reads CASSSSGGSGEQYF. The CDR3 DNA, read in part, is TGTGCCAGCAGCTCCTCCGGGGGGTCGGGCGAG.

Regarding this clone: The read halts 3 residues ahead of the CDR3 end, with the missing end drawn from the germline J gene. J is TRBJ1-5 and V is TRBV20-1, with D possibly matching TRBD1 (6 bases). Per the germline V gene, CDR1 is DFQATT and CDR2 is SNEGSKA (reference sequence). This CDR3 spans 14 amino acids. V gave up 6 bases and J gave up 1 base, with 13 bases separating them. The covered CDR3 bases are TGCAGTGCGGGGGACAACCGAAGCAATCAGCCC. Amino acid sequence: CSAGDNRSNQP. The full CDR3 protein reads CSAGDNRSNQPQHF.

Turning to this clone: The read falls 3 residues short of the CDR3 end, and the missing part is taken from the germline J gene. The chain couples TRBV7-9 to TRBJ2-2, with 7 bases matching TRBD2. The V segment lost 3 bases and the J segment 1 base; nucleotides outside the gene matches: 2. In germline, CDR1 is SEHNR, CDR2 FQNEAQ (reference sequence). This CDR3 has 15 amino acids. Incomplete CDR3 DNA: TGTGCCAGCAGCTTTTCGGGGGGGAACACCGGGGAG. Translation: CASSFSGGNTGE. The whole CDR3 sequence is CASSFSGGNTGELFF.

Points on this clone: The CDR3 end lies 3 residues beyond the end of the read and is filled in from the germline J gene. This sequence joins TRBV14 and TRBJ1-6; a possible D gene is TRBD1 (6 bases). The CDR3 length is 13 residues. Trimming took off 5 bases at V and 11 bases at J, with 13 bases between the two ends. Germline-derived CDR1 and CDR2 are SGHDN and FVKESK. Partial CDR3 DNA: TGTGCCAGCAGCTTTACAGGGAAGGCACCC. Translating gives CASSFTGKAP. The whole CDR3 is CASSFTGKAPLHF.

About this clone itself: The read ends 3 residues early relative to the CDR3; the germline J gene fills the gap. The rearrangement links TRBV2 to TRBJ1-1; tentatively, D is TRBD1 (5 bases). The CDR3 extends over 13 amino acids. Germline CDR1 is SNHLY and CDR2 is FYNNEI. CDR3 protein: CASSGQLLSEAFF. The CDR3 bases that were read are TGTGCCAGCAGTGGACAGCTTTTGAGCGAG. Filled out from reference TRBV2 and TRBJ1-1, the complete variable domain reads EPEVTQTPSHQVTQMGQEVILRCVPISNHLYFYWYRQILGQKVEFLVSFYNNEISEKSEIFDDQFSVERPDGSNFTLKIRSTKLEDSAMYFCASSGQLLSEAFFGQGTRLTVV.

As to this clone: Coverage ceases 3 residues before the CDR3 finishes, and the germline J gene fills in the end. The J gene is TRBJ1-5, the V gene TRBV7-2; D is undetermined. Germline V gene data show CDR1 as SGHTA and CDR2 as FQGNSA. This CDR3 contains 13 residues. The V gene lost 5 bases and the J gene lost 6 bases, with 11 bases spanning the gap. This chain's CDR3 is CASSPEPGQPQHF. The CDR3 bases that were read are TGTGCCAGCAGCCCAGAACCGGGTCAGCCC.

Turning to this clone: Read data end 3 residues before the CDR3 end; the end is taken from the germline J gene. This sequence joins TRBV4-2 and TRBJ1-2; no definite D call. CDR1 is LGHNA and CDR2 is YNFKEQ in the germline V gene. The V end lost 7 bases, the J end lost 2 bases, and 20 bases lay between the germline ends. This CDR3 region has 16 residues. Partial CDR3 DNA: TGTGCCAGCACCATCAGTGGACTGAAACACAACTATGGC. It translates to CASTISGLKHNYG. The complete CDR3 sequence is CASTISGLKHNYGYTF.

Comments on this clone: Read data end 3 residues before the CDR3 end; the end is taken from the germline J gene. This sequence joins TRBV7-8 and TRBJ1-1; weak D call: TRBD1 (6 bases). Germline loops: CDR1 SGHVS, CDR2 FQNEAQ. The CDR3 spans 14 residues. V dropped 1 base and J dropped 3 bases, with 9 bases sitting between them. Partial CDR3 DNA: TGTGCCAGCAGCTTAGACAGGGCTGACACTGAA. This codes for CASSLDRADTE. The complete CDR3 sequence is CASSLDRADTEAFF. Full variable domain (remainder filled in from reference TRBV7-8 and TRBJ1-1): GAGVSQSPRYKVAKRGQDVALRCDPISGHVSLFWYQQALGQGPEFLTYFQNEAQLDKSGLPSDRFFAERPEGSVSTLKIQRTQQEDSAVYLCASSLDRADTEAFFGQGTRLTVV.

About this clone itself: Mismatch with germline at one junction end may stem from a read error. Read coverage stops 3 residues before the CDR3 terminus; the germline J gene supplies the remainder. The J gene is TRBJ1-6, the V gene TRBV20-1; tentative D call: TRBD1 (6 bases). Germline values: CDR1 DFQATT, CDR2 SNEGSKA (reference sequence). This CDR3 has 13 amino acids. The CDR3 region is CSANKDRTSPLHF. The sequenced CDR3 bases are TGCAGCGCTAATAAAGACAGGACTTCACCC.

Turning to this clone: The read terminates 3 residues before the CDR3 end, so the remaining end is supplied by the germline J gene. The chain joins TRBV20-1 to TRBJ1-1; 8 nucleotides match TRBD1. Germline values: CDR1 DFQATT, CDR2 SNEGSKA (reference sequence). CDR3 length: 15 residues. J was trimmed by 5 bases and V by 6 bases; bases with no gene match: 14. The sequenced CDR3 bases are TGCAGTGCCGATCCAGGGGGCGCGGTAGCAACTGAA. As protein: CSADPGGAVATE. The whole CDR3 is CSADPGGAVATEAFF.

The chain's CDR3 is CSGQALMNTEAFF. The covered CDR3 bases are TGCAGCGGACAGGCCCTCATGAACACTGAA. The genes are TRBV29-1 and TRBJ1-1, with D possibly being TRBD1 (6 bases). The read terminates 3 residues ahead of where the CDR3 ends, so the germline J gene completes it. CDR3 length: 13 amino acids. V lost 7 bases to trimming and J lost 0 bases, with 12 bases between them. Germline loops: CDR1 SQVTM, CDR2 ANQGSEA.

Remarks on this clone: Read sequence stops 3 residues before the CDR3 end, and the germline J gene provides the missing end. The V and J genes are TRBV7-9 and TRBJ2-5, with D possibly TRBD1 on 5 matching bases. The V and J ends lost 3 bases and 3 bases respectively, with 8 bases between them. The CDR3 has 13 amino acids. Germline V gene data show CDR1 as SEHNR and CDR2 as FQNEAQ (reference sequence). The CDR3 bases that were read are TGTGCCAGCAGCTTTTGGGGCGAAGAGACC. The encoded protein is CASSFWGEET. The entire CDR3 is CASSFWGEETQYF.

Note on this clone: The CDR3 end falls 3 residues outside the read, so it is completed with the germline J gene. The genes are TRBV2 and TRBJ2-1; TRBD2 matches 12 bases. The V segment lost 3 bases and the J segment 7 bases; nucleotides outside the gene matches: 4. The germline V gene has CDR1 SNHLY and CDR2 FYNNEI. There are 15 residues in the CDR3. The DNA read from the CDR3 is TGTGCCAGCAGTGAGAAACTAGCGGGAGGAAATGAG. Protein sequence: CASSEKLAGGNE. The full-length CDR3 reads as CASSEKLAGGNEQFF.

As to this clone: The read ends 3 residues early relative to the CDR3; the germline J gene fills the gap. The J gene is TRBJ2-5, the V gene TRBV5-5; no definite D call. The CDR3 totals 13 residues. Per the germline V gene, CDR1 is SGHKS and CDR2 is YYEKEE (reference sequence). V was pared by 6 bases and J by 3 bases, with 12 bases between. Partial CDR3 DNA: TGTGCCAGCACCAATTACATTGAAGAGACC. Translation gives CASTNYIEET. The complete CDR3 protein is CASTNYIEETQYF.